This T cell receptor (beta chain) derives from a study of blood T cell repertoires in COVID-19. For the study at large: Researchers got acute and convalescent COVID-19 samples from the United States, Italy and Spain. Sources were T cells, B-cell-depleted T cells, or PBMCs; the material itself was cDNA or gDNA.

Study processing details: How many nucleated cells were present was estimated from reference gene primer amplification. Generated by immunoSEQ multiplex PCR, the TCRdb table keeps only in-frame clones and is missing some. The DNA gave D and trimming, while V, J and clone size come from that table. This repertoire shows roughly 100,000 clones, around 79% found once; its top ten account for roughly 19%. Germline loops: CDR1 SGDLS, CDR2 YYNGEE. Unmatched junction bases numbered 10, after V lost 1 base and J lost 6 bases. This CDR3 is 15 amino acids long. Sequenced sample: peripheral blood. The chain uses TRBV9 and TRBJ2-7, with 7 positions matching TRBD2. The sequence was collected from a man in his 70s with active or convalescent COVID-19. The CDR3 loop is CASSVILYAGVEQYF. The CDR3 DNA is TGTGCCAGCAGCGTAATCTTATACGCGGGGGTCGAGCAGTACTTC.